Shown below are 9 T cell receptor beta chains from a single sample sequenced in a study of blood T cell repertoires in COVID-19. Profiled with immunoSEQ multiplex PCR; TCRdb holds only in-frame clones, not every one. The table has approximately 130,000 clones, around three quarters seen once. Material for sequencing was peripheral blood. The receptors stem from a woman aged 70-85 years with acute or convalescent COVID-19.

The chain employs TRBV19 and TRBJ1-5; a possible D gene is TRBD1 (6 bases). The CDR3 is made up of 15 amino acids. Deletions cut 8 bases from V and 4 bases from J, with 18 bases between. The germline V gene has CDR1 LNHDA and CDR2 SQIVND (reference sequence). CDR3 residues: CASASLTQGNQPQHF. The CDR3 bases are TGTGCCAGTGCCTCACTAACACAGGGAAATCAGCCCCAGCATTTT. The whole variable domain, remainder taken from reference TRBV19 and TRBJ1-5, is DGGITQSPKYLFRKEGQNVTLSCEQNLNHDAMYWYRQDPGQGLRLIYYSQIVNDFQKGDIAEGYSVSREKKESFPLTVTSAQKNPTAFYLCASASLTQGNQPQHFGDGTRLSIL.

This clone was detected only a few times. The rearrangement joins TRBV11-2 to TRBJ2-4; 8 bases align to TRBD1. The CDR3 totals 13 residues. Germline assignment: CDR1 SGHAT and CDR2 FQNNGV. Germline trimming cut 1 base from V and 7 bases from J; bases unmatched to any gene: 0. In DNA form, the CDR3 reads TGTGCCAGCAGCTTAGCAGGGGGCAACATTCAGTACTTC. Its translation: CASSLAGGNIQYF.

This chain joins TRBV6-1 and TRBJ2-7, with 8 bases lining up with TRBD1. Germline V gene lookup returns CDR1 MNHNS and CDR2 SASEGT. Unmatched junction bases numbered 2, after V lost 3 bases and J lost 7 bases. The CDR3 consists of 12 residues. The CDR3 nucleotides are TGTGCCAGCAGTGAGACAGGGGTGGAGCAGTACTTC. As protein: CASSETGVEQYF.

The chain has TRBV9 and TRBJ1-5, with a weak D call TRBD1 (6 bases). V was pared by 0 bases and J by 3 bases, with 10 bases between. The germline V gene encodes CDR1 SGDLS and CDR2 YYNGEE. This CDR3 is 15 amino acids long. The CDR3 nucleotides read TGTGCCAGCAGCGTAGGGGCAGGGGTCAATCAGCCCCAGCATTTT. Residues: CASSVGAGVNQPQHF. The whole variable domain, filled in from reference TRBV9 and TRBJ1-5, reads DSGVTQTPKHLITATGQRVTLRCSPRSGDLSVYWYQQSLDQGLQFLIQYYNGEERAKGNILERFSAQQFPDLHSELNLSSLELGDSALYFCASSVGAGVNQPQHFGDGTRLSIL.

The CDR3 sequence: CASSPTGGFSGNTIYF. The DNA for the CDR3 is TGCGCCAGCAGCCCAACAGGGGGCTTCTCTGGAAACACCATATATTTT. The chain uses TRBV4-1 and TRBJ1-3; 9 positions agree with TRBD1. V lost 4 bases and J lost 0; bases outside the gene matches: 4. This CDR3 has 16 amino acids. The germline CDR1 and CDR2 sequences are MGHRA and YSYEKL.

The V gene is TRBV7-8, the J gene TRBJ2-3; TRBD1 matches at 8 bases. This CDR3 comprises 16 residues. V dropped 4 bases and J dropped 5; count of bases not matched to a gene: 11. The germline V gene has CDR1 SGHVS and CDR2 FQNEAQ. As DNA, the CDR3 is TGTGCCAGCAGCTCCATCATCGACAGGGGTGGAGATACGCAGTATTTT. It codes for CASSSIIDRGGDTQYF. Full variable domain (rest looked up from reference TRBV7-8 and TRBJ2-3): GAGVSQSPRYKVAKRGQDVALRCDPISGHVSLFWYQQALGQGPEFLTYFQNEAQLDKSGLPSDRFFAERPEGSVSTLKIQRTQQEDSAVYLCASSSIIDRGGDTQYFGPGTRLTVL.

The chain carries TRBV7-8 and TRBJ2-2, with 8 bases lining up with TRBD2. This CDR3 region has 16 residues. V shed 5 bases and J 5 bases; nucleotides not matched to a gene: 10. Germline-derived CDR1 and CDR2 are SGHVS and FQNEAQ. The CDR3 reads CASSDLSGGDTGELFF. The CDR3 nucleotides are TGTGCCAGCAGCGACCTCAGCGGGGGCGATACCGGGGAGCTGTTTTTT.

The V gene is TRBV6-1, the J gene TRBJ1-2, with a tentative D call TRBD1 (6 bases). CDR1 is MNHNS and CDR2 is SASEGT in the germline V gene. The CDR3 consists of 14 residues. V was cut by 0 bases and J by 4 bases, with 9 bases left in between. CDR3: CASSEAGGPYGYTF. For the CDR3, the DNA is TGTGCCAGCAGTGAAGCTGGGGGCCCCTATGGCTACACCTTC.

This clone was seen only a few times. The V gene is TRBV3-1 (or the pseudogene TRBV3-2), the J gene TRBJ2-1, with 9 bases aligning to TRBD1. This CDR3 contains 12 residues. Germline CDR1 LGHDT, CDR2 YNNKEL (reference sequence). Trimming removed 4 bases from V and 10 bases from J; junction bases left unmatched: 2. The CDR3: CASSPDRGEQFF. The CDR3 region has the DNA TGTGCCAGCAGCCCGGACAGGGGAGAGCAGTTCTTC.